This is a list of T cell receptor beta chains from one sample in a study of CD8 T cells in ankylosing spondylitis. TCRdb reprocessed the 5' RACE reads with MiXCR, giving one entry per CDR3 protein. Of fewer than 550,000 distinct CDR3 sequences listed, 5.3% are singletons. The sample consisted of blood, either unsorted or a sorted T cell fraction (not recorded which). These receptors came from a male donor with ankylosing spondylitis. The CDR3 runs from the conserved cysteine through the conserved F or W. A D gene is named only where the DNA matches it firmly. Expanded clones are given a class, and other clones once, few, many or no size at all.

>TRBJ2-1|TRBV6-1|13|few|TRBD1
TGTGCCAGCAGCGGACAGGGATGGGATGAGCAGTTCTTC
CASSGQGWDEQFF
>TRBJ2-1|TRBV12-3/TRBV12-4|15|many|-
TGTGCCAGCAATCCAGGTGGCGGGACAGCAAATGAGCAGTTCTTC
CASNPGGGTANEQFF
>TRBJ2-1|TRBV11-1|17|few|TRBD2
TGTGCCAGCAGACCCACTAGCGGGGGAACATCCTACAATGAGCAGTTCTTC
CASRPTSGGTSYNEQFF
>TRBJ1-5|TRBV20-1|14|many|-
TGCAGTGCTAGGTTGCCCTTAGCAGGTCAGCCCCAGCATTTT
CSARLPLAGQPQHF
>TRBJ2-1|TRBV9|16|few|TRBD2
TGTGCCAGCAGCGTAGGAAAGCGGGGGATAAACAATGAGCAGTTCTTC
CASSVGKRGINNEQFF
>TRBJ2-5|TRBV29-1|12|many|-
TGCAGCGTTGGACAACTTCAAGAGACCCAGTACTTC
CSVGQLQETQYF
>TRBJ2-1|TRBV9|14|many|TRBD1
TGTGCCAGCAGCCCAGGACAGGGGGCGTATGAGCAGTTCTTC
CASSPGQGAYEQFF
>TRBJ2-7|TRBV29-1|13|few|-
TGCAGCGTTGTGGGGGGAGACTCCTACGAGCAGTACTTC
CSVVGGDSYEQYF
>TRBJ2-3|TRBV20-1|12|many|-
TGCAGTGCCGCGGGCGACCTCCATACGCAGTATTTT
CSAAGDLHTQYF
>TRBJ2-2|TRBV5-1|15|many|-
TGCGCCAGCAGCACCGGGACCTTGAGGACCGGGGAGCTGTTTTTT
CASSTGTLRTGELFF
>TRBJ2-3|TRBV7-9|13|-|-
TGTGCCAGCAGGCATGTCGCTCCCGATACGCAGTATTTT
CASRHVAPDTQYF
>TRBJ1-3|TRBV18|16|few|-
TGTGCCAGCTCACCAAGTCGGGGAAACCCTGGAAACACCATATATTTT
CASSPSRGNPGNTIYF
>TRBJ2-1|TRBV6-1|14|many|-
TGTGCCAGCAGCCCGGGATTTGCCTACAATGAGCAGTTCTTC
CASSPGFAYNEQFF
>TRBJ1-3|TRBV12-3/TRBV12-4|12|many|-
TGTGCCAGCCCAGCGTGGGGAAACACCATATATTTT
CASPAWGNTIYF
>TRBJ2-5|TRBV4-2|13|many|TRBD2
TGTGCCAGCGGAACTAGCGGTCAAGAGACCCAGTACTTC
CASGTSGQETQYF
>TRBJ1-1|TRBV5-6|14|many|-
TGTGCCAGCAGCTTACCGGACATTAACACTGAAGCTTTCTTT
CASSLPDINTEAFF
>TRBJ2-7|TRBV20-1|12|many|-
TGCAGTGCTAGCAGGGTGGACCGCGAGCAGTACTTC
CSASRVDREQYF
>TRBJ2-4|TRBV10-3|16|many|TRBD1
TGTGCCATCAGTGACCCCGGGACAGGCAATGCGAACATTCAGTACTTC
CAISDPGTGNANIQYF
>TRBJ1-2|TRBV6-1|14|-|-
TGTGCCAGCAGGTCGGACGGTACAATTTGGGGCTACACCTTC
CASRSDGTIWGYTF
>TRBJ2-4|TRBV5-1|16|-|-
TGCGCCAGCAGCCCCGGTCACGATCTAGCCAAAAACATTCAGTACTTC
CASSPGHDLAKNIQYF
>TRBJ1-1|TRBV20-1|10|many|-
TGCAGTGCTTGGGACGTGGGAGCTTTCTTT
CSAWDVGAFF
>TRBJ1-2|TRBV5-6|13|many|-
TGTGCCAGCAGCTTGGCAGGGGAGATGGGCTACACCTTC
CASSLAGEMGYTF
>TRBJ2-4|TRBV15|15|many|-
TGTGCCACCTCACCCGGGGGCATGCGGGAAAGCATTCAGTACTTC
CATSPGGMRESIQYF
>TRBJ2-7|TRBV5-1|14|many|TRBD2
TGCGCCAGCAGGGAAGCGGGGGGGCCGTACGAGCAGTACTTC
CASREAGGPYEQYF
>TRBJ1-1|TRBV11-2|14|-|-
TGTGCCAGCAGCCCCGCCGGGGTAAAGACTGAAGCTTTCTTT
CASSPAGVKTEAFF
>TRBJ2-2|TRBV6-1|13|many|-
TGTGCCAGCGTCGCAGGGAACACCGGGGAGCTGTTTTTT
CASVAGNTGELFF
>TRBJ2-7|TRBV5-1|14|many|TRBD1
TGCGCCAGCAGCGTACGGACAGGCCCCTACGAGCAGTACTTC
CASSVRTGPYEQYF
>TRBJ2-3|TRBV4-3|14|many|-
TGCGCCAGCAGCCTCCGGGACCATACAGATACGCAGTATTTT
CASSLRDHTDTQYF
>TRBJ1-1|TRBV28|17|-|-
TGTGCCAGCAGTTCATTTTTAGGGACAACCGAGAACACTGAAGCTTTCTTT
CASSSFLGTTENTEAFF
>TRBJ2-5|TRBV29-1|15|many|-
TGCAGCGTTGAACGGGGTGCTCCAGCAGGCGAGACCCAGTACTTC
CSVERGAPAGETQYF
>TRBJ2-7|TRBV7-9|17|-|TRBD2
TGTGCCAGCAGCGCCCTGGCGGGGCGGGAGGAGGCCTACGAGCAGTACTTC
CASSALAGREEAYEQYF
>TRBJ2-5|TRBV5-1|15|many|-
TGCGCCAGCAGCTTGGATGGGGGAATGCAAGAGACCCAGTACTTC
CASSLDGGMQETQYF
>TRBJ2-7|TRBV20-1|14|many|TRBD1
TGCAGTGCTAGAGGCGGTGGCGACAGGGCCGAGCAGTACTTC
CSARGGGDRAEQYF
>TRBJ2-3|TRBV27|16|many|TRBD2
TGTGCCAGCCATCTCTCTAGCGGGAGGATAACGGATACGCAGTATTTT
CASHLSSGRITDTQYF
>TRBJ2-1|TRBV9|15|many|-
TGTGCCAGCAGCGCGCCCTTTGGGGCTGGCGATGAGCAGTTCTTC
CASSAPFGAGDEQFF
>TRBJ1-1|TRBV27|14|many|-
TGTGCCAGCAGTTTCGTCGAGCGGCAGAAAGAAGCTTTCTTT
CASSFVERQKEAFF
>TRBJ2-1|TRBV12-3/TRBV12-4|18|many|-
TGTGCCAGCAGTTTACGTGTGTGGGGGGACACGGTCTACAATGAGCAGTTCTTC
CASSLRVWGDTVYNEQFF
>TRBJ2-5|TRBV11-2|14|many|TRBD2
TGTGCCAGCAGCCCCGGGACTAGCGTAGAGACCCAGTACTTC
CASSPGTSVETQYF
>TRBJ2-2|TRBV29-1|13|many|-
TGCAGCGTTGAGCTTGGCTACACCGGGGAGCTGTTTTTT
CSVELGYTGELFF